The source of this T cell receptor (beta chain) is a study of blood T cell repertoires in COVID-19. The CDR3 is 14 residues long. The germline V gene has CDR1 SGHNT and CDR2 YYREEE (reference sequence). The J segment lost 2 bases and the V segment lost 9 bases, leaving 9 bases of the junction unmatched. Only in-frame clones appear in the TCRdb table, and some are missing; sequencing was by immunoSEQ multiplex PCR. The sample includes 200,000 to 250,000 clones, around 91% of them seen just once. The sequenced material came from PBMCs or T cells enriched from blood (not recorded which). The chain couples TRBV5-4 to TRBJ2-3; 7 nucleotides align to TRBD2. The TCR comes from a young man who had been exposed to COVID-19. Written as DNA, the CDR3 is TGTGCCATATCACCGGGGGGAAACACAGATACGCAGTATTTT. Protein: CAISPGGNTDTQYF.